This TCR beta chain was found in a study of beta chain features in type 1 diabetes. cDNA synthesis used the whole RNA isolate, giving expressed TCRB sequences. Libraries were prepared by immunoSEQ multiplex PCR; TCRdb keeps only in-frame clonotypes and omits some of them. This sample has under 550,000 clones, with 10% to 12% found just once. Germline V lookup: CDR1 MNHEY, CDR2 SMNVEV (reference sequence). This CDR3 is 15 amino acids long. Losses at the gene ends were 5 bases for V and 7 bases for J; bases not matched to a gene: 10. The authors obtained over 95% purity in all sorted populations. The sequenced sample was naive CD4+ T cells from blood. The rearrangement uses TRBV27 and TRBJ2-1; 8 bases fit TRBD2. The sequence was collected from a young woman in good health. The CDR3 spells CASSHPGGRRNEQFF. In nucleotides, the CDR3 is TGTGCCAGCAGTCATCCGGGGGGGCGTAGGAATGAGCAGTTCTTC.